The clone carrying this T cell receptor beta chain was observed a handful of times. The antigen remains undetermined. This entry is derived from a study of T cell responses to AZD1222 COVID-19 vaccine. Study-level background: Second-dose intervals near 4 or 12 weeks were combined.

Clones were read by immunoSEQ multiplex PCR, and TCRdb kept only the in-frame ones, dropping some. The data contain about 190,000 clones, 90% to 95% of them singletons. V lost 6 bases to trimming and J lost 14 bases; unmatched junction nucleotides: 10. The CDR3 has 15 residues. The germline CDR1 and CDR2 sequences are MGHRA and YSYEKL. Broader study findings: Repertoires were obtained only post-peak T cell response. Spike as a whole was targeted by vaccine-associated CD4 TCRs, dominant at 160-218 and 743-854. There were mostly white British donors and more females than males, and clonal diversity was possibly underestimated.

This sequence was found in an adult in good health. The rearrangement links TRBV4-1 to TRBJ2-1; the match to TRBD2 covers 16 bases. The sequencing used peripheral blood, collected on day 0 of AZD1222 vaccination. The CDR3 is CASRDEGLAGGPKFF. The CDR3 DNA reads TGCGCCAGCAGGGACGAGGGACTAGCGGGAGGGCCAAAGTTCTTC.